This section outlines one T cell receptor beta chain sequence together with its context. This sample stems from a study of STAT5B mutations in CD4+ large granular lymphocyte leukemia. Profiling relied on immunoSEQ multiplex PCR, and the TCRdb table lists in-frame clones only, not all of them. The profile covers around 33,000 clones, with approximately 89% appearing a single time and about 0.92% taken by the ten largest. CDR3 length: 15 residues. Between the trimmed V and J ends, which lost 2 bases and 1 base, there was a span of 12 bases. Germline-derived CDR1 and CDR2 are SGHRS and YFSETQ. The genes are TRBV5-1 and TRBJ1-1; no clear D. The TCR comes from a human donor in good health. The sequencing input was CD4+ T cells from blood buffy coats. As DNA, the CDR3 is TGCGCCAGCAGCTTTATCCCCATATCGAACACTGAAGCTTTCTTT. Its protein product is CASSFIPISNTEAFF. Using reference TRBV5-1 and TRBJ1-1 for the parts outside the CDR3, the full variable domain is KAGVTQTPRYLIKTRGQQVTLSCSPISGHRSVSWYQQTPGQGLQFLFEYFSETQRNKGNFPGRFSGRQFSNSRSEMNVSTLELGDSALYLCASSFIPISNTEAFFGQGTRLTVV.